The 10 T cell receptor beta chains below all came from one sample that was sequenced in a study of technical replicates of blood from a few donors. The repertoire was sequenced with immunoSEQ multiplex PCR; TCRdb's copy has only in-frame clones and lacks some. The sample has 60,000 to 90,000 clones; roughly 96% are singletons. Sequencing used T cells isolated from PBMCs. The origin of the receptors is a human donor in good health.

The J gene is TRBJ1-1, the V gene TRBV15; D gene uncertain. This CDR3 has 18 amino acids. The V and J ends lost 1 base and 1 base respectively, with 19 bases between them. Germline values: CDR1 LNHNV, CDR2 YYDKDF (reference sequence). CDR3 nucleotide sequence: TGTGCCACCAGCAGAGGACGTCTCGGCGGGGAGCGGAACACTGAAGCTTTCTTT. This translates into CATSRGRLGGERNTEAFF.

V usage is TRBV5-1 and J usage is TRBJ2-2; the match to TRBD2 covers 11 bases. This CDR3 has 17 residues. V dropped 4 bases and J dropped 4; count of bases not matched to a gene: 9. CDR1 and CDR2 (germline): SGHRS, YFSETQ. The chain's CDR3 is CASSPIAGGPITGELFF. The CDR3, as DNA: TGCGCCAGCAGCCCCATAGCGGGAGGGCCCATCACCGGGGAGCTGTTTTTT. Together with reference TRBV5-1 and TRBJ2-2, the CDR3 gives the full variable domain: KAGVTQTPRYLIKTRGQQVTLSCSPISGHRSVSWYQQTPGQGLQFLFEYFSETQRNKGNFPGRFSGRQFSNSRSEMNVSTLELGDSALYLCASSPIAGGPITGELFFGEGSRLTVL.

The gene calls are TRBV13 and TRBJ2-7, with 8 bases aligning to TRBD2. The CDR3 has 14 residues. J was trimmed by 2 bases and V by 5 bases; bases with no gene match: 5. The germline V gene has CDR1 PRHDT and CDR2 FYEKMQ (reference sequence). The CDR3 nucleotides are TGTGCCAGCAGCCCAGGACTAGCTACCTACGAGCAGTACTTC. Its translation is CASSPGLATYEQYF.

This clone was counted only a few times. This chain links TRBV30 with TRBJ1-4; 8 bases match TRBD1. CDR1 is GTSNPN, CDR2 SVGIG, per germline (reference sequence). The CDR3 has 14 amino acids. V lost 0 bases and J lost 8; bases outside the gene matches: 5. The CDR3 DNA is TGTGCCTGGAGTGTTGGGACAGGTGTGGAAAAACTGTTTTTT. Translation: CAWSVGTGVEKLFF.

V gene TRBV11-1 combines with J gene TRBJ2-5; D gene unclear. The CDR3 covers 13 residues. V was cut by 1 base and J by 2 bases, with 5 bases left in between. The germline V gene encodes CDR1 SGHAT and CDR2 FQDESV (reference sequence). As DNA, the CDR3 is TGTGCCAGCAGCTTAGGAGTACAAGAGACCCAGTACTTC. It yields the protein CASSLGVQETQYF.

The chain joins TRBV7-8 to TRBJ2-7; tentative D call: TRBD1 (6 bases). The V end lost 2 bases, the J end lost 0 bases, and 14 bases lay between the germline ends. This CDR3 has 16 residues. The germline V gene encodes CDR1 SGHVS and CDR2 FQNEAQ. CDR3 residues: CASSLTSTGSSYEQYF. The CDR3 DNA reads TGTGCCAGCAGCTTAACAAGTACAGGGAGCTCCTACGAGCAGTACTTC.

This chain connects TRBV5-1 to TRBJ1-3; 7 nucleotides match TRBD1. The ends lost 4 bases at V and 3 bases at J; junction bases unmatched: 7. The germline V gene has CDR1 SGHRS and CDR2 YFSETQ. This CDR3 has 15 residues. The CDR3 DNA reads TGCGCCAGCAGCCCCGGGACAGAGCGTGGAAACACCATATATTTT. This translates into CASSPGTERGNTIYF.

V gene TRBV6-5 combines with J gene TRBJ1-2; maybe TRBD1 (5 bases). The ends were cut back, 5 bases at V and 5 bases at J, with 6 bases in the middle. Germline V lookup: CDR1 MNHEY, CDR2 SVGAGI. This CDR3 is built from 11 residues. The CDR3 is CASSQGYGYTF. CDR3 nucleotide sequence: TGTGCCAGCAGTCAGGGTTATGGCTACACCTTC.

The rearrangement joins TRBV5-1 to TRBJ2-1; 8 bases agree with TRBD2. The V segment lost 2 bases and the J segment 2 bases; nucleotides outside the gene matches: 12. The CDR3 contains 18 residues. Germline V CDR1 and CDR2: SGHRS, YFSETQ. CDR3 DNA: TGCGCCAGCAGCTTCCGCGGGGGGACTCACCTAACCTACAATGAGCAGTTCTTC. Translated, it gives CASSFRGGTHLTYNEQFF.

The V gene is TRBV6-5, the J gene TRBJ2-5; D possibly corresponds to TRBD2 (7 bases). The CDR3 is 15 residues long. Trimming shortened V by 5 bases and J by 5 bases, and 18 bases separated the two germline ends. Per germline, CDR1 MNHEY and CDR2 SVGAGI. The CDR3 DNA sequence: TGTGCCAGCAGTAAACAAAGGGGGGGGACGGAGACCCAGTACTTC. It codes for CASSKQRGGTETQYF.